This record concerns one TCR beta chain sequence. Its antigen remains unknown. This record belongs to a study of cytomegalovirus exposure and HLA in healthy donors. General observations from the study: In a later analysis, productive TCRs from donors in an Asian-associated ancestry cluster reportedly carried fewer N-insertions than the cohort mean.

The PCR employed 60 Vbeta primers together with 13 Jbeta primers. Here immunoSEQ multiplex PCR was the method, and the copy in TCRdb shows in-frame clones only, minus some. This table holds about 120,000 clones, roughly 83% found once. This clonotype was sampled from a man aged 25 to 40 in good health and CMV-seropositive. Sequencing input: PBMCs.

CDR3 loop: CASSLALATYEQYF. The DNA for the CDR3 is TGTGCCAGCAGCTTGGCTCTAGCGACCTACGAGCAGTACTTC. The rearrangement uses TRBV5-6 and TRBJ2-7; D may be TRBD2 (6 bases). V lost 0 bases, J lost 2 bases, and 9 bases lay in between. Germline V lookup: CDR1 SGHDT, CDR2 YYEEEE. This CDR3 spans 14 amino acids.